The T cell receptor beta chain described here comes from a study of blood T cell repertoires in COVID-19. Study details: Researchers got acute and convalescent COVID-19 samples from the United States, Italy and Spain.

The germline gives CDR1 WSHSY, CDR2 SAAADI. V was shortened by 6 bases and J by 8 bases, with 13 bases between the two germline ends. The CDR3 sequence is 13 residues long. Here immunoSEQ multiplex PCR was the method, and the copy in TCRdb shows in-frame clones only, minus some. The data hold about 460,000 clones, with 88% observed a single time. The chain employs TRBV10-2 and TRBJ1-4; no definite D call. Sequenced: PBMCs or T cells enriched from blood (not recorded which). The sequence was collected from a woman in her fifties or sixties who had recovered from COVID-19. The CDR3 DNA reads TGCGCCAGCAGGGGAGGCCTAGGGGAAAAACTGTTTTTT. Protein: CASRGGLGEKLFF.